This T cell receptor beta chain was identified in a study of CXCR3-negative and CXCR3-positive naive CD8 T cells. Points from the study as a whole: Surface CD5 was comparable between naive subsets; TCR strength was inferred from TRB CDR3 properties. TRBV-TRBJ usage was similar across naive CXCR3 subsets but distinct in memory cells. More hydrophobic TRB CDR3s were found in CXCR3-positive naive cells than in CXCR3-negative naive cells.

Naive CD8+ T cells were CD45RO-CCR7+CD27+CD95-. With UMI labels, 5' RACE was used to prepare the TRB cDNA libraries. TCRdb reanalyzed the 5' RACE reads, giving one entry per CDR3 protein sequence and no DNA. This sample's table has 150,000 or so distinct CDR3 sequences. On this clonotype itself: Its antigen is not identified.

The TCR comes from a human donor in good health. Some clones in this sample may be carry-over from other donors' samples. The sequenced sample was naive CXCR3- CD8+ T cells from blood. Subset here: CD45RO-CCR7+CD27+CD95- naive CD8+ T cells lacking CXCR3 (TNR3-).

This CDR3 is CASSLAGGFNEQFF. This chain joins TRBV7-2 and TRBJ2-1; TCRdb selects TRBD1, and the lack of DNA leaves this call unchecked. There are 14 residues in the CDR3. Germline CDR1 and CDR2: SGHTA and FQGNSA.